This T cell receptor (beta chain) derives from a study of T cells after yellow fever vaccination. The germline CDR1 and CDR2 sequences are SNHLY and FYNNEI. The ends were cut back, 6 bases at V and 5 bases at J, with 13 bases in the middle. CDR3 size: 14 residues. TCRdb reprocessed the 5' RACE reads with MiXCR, giving one entry per CDR3 protein. This sample has more than 75,000 distinct CDR3 sequences; more than 7.5% occur once, and the top ten carry 16%. Sequencing used CD8+ T cells not binding an NS4B(214-222) dextramer, sorted from PBMCs, obtained around 16 days after the first yellow fever vaccination. The chain employs TRBV2 and TRBJ2-2; D is possibly TRBD2 (7 bases). The TCR originated in a man aged 18 to 30 who received the YFV17D yellow fever vaccine. CDR3 in DNA: TGTGCCAGCAGAAGGGGGGGCGAAACCGGGGAGCTGTTTTTT. Protein: CASRRGGETGELFF.